This TCR beta chain was sequenced for a study of beta chain features in type 1 diabetes. General study points: When cDNA is sequenced, cells with high TCR expression could be over-represented.

This clone came up a few times. The antigen remains unidentified. The whole isolated RNA underwent reverse transcription, so sequencing captured expressed TCRB transcripts. Assay used: immunoSEQ multiplex PCR; TCRdb lists only in-frame clones, some missing. The table has some 150,000 clones, about 7% seen once. This CDR3 is 15 amino acids long. Germline assignment: CDR1 LNHNV and CDR2 YYDKDF (reference sequence). The V and J ends lost 0 bases and 1 base respectively, with 9 bases between them. The clonotype was recovered from a young woman in good health. The gene calls are TRBV15 and TRBJ1-1; tentatively, D is TRBD1 (6 bases). Sequenced sample: central memory CD4+ T cells from blood. In DNA, the CDR3 is TGTGCCACCAGCAGAGAAAAACAGGGGAACACTGAAGCTTTCTTT. Its translation: CATSREKQGNTEAFF.